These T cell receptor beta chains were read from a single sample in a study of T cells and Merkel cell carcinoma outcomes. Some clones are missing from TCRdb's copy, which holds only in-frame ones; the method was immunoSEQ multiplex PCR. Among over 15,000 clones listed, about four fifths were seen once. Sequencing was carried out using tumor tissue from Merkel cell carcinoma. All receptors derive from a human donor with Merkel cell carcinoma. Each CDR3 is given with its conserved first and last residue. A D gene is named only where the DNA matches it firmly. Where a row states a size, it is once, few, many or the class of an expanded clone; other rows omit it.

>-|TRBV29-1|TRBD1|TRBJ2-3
CSVESQGTGGTDTQYF
TGCAGCGTTGAGAGTCAGGGGACAGGGGGGACAGATACGCAGTATTTT
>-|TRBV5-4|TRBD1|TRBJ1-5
CASSLLDREDQPQHF
TGTGCCAGCAGCTTGCTGGACAGGGAAGATCAGCCCCAGCATTTT
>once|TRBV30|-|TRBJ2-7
CAWSTEGEQYF
TGTGCCTGGAGTACAGAGGGCGAGCAGTACTTC
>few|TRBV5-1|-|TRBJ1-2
CASSLASGGHGYTF
TGCGCCAGCAGCTTGGCCTCGGGCGGGCATGGCTACACCTTC
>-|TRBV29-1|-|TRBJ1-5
CSVSEFDQPQHF
TGCAGCGTTTCTGAGTTCGATCAGCCCCAGCATTTT
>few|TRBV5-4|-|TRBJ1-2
CASSLDGQAYGYTF
TGTGCCAGCAGCTTGGACGGCCAAGCCTATGGCTACACCTTC
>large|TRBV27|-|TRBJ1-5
CASKGLGNQPQHF
TGTGCCAGTAAGGGGCTAGGCAATCAGCCCCAGCATTTT
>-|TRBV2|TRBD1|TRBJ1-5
CASGGQGNQPQHF
TGTGCCAGCGGAGGACAGGGGAATCAGCCCCAGCATTTT
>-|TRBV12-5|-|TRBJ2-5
CASGSRPQETQYF
TGTGCTAGTGGTTCTCGCCCCCAAGAGACCCAGTACTTC
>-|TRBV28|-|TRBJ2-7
CASSMHGASSYEQYF
TGTGCCAGCAGCATGCACGGCGCCAGCTCCTACGAGCAGTACTTC
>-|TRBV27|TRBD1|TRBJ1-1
CASRHDRERTEAFF
TGTGCCAGCAGACACGACAGGGAGAGGACTGAAGCTTTCTTT
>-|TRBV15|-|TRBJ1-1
CATSRGGGAGAFF
TGTGCCACCAGCAGAGGCGGGGGGGCCGGGGCTTTCTTT
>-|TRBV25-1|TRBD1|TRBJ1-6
CASTSDRESSGYRSPLHF
TGTGCCAGCACCTCGGACAGGGAGTCAAGTGGTTACAGGTCACCCCTCCACTTT
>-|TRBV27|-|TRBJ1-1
CATGVPGRAEAFF
TGTGCCACCGGGGTCCCAGGGAGGGCTGAAGCTTTCTTT
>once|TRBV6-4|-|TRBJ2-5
CASSVMVGETQYF
TGTGCCAGCAGTGTAATGGTAGGAGAGACCCAGTACTTC
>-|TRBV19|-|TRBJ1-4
CASSTPGQGGEKLFF
TGTGCCAGTAGTACACCGGGGCAGGGTGGCGAAAAACTGTTTTTT
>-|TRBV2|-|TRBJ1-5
CASSPPGLESSQHF
TGTGCCAGCAGCCCTCCGGGACTCGAATCATCCCAGCATTTT
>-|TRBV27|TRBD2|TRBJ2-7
CASSPRLAGGSEQYF
TGTGCCAGCAGTCCGCGACTAGCGGGAGGGAGCGAGCAGTACTTC
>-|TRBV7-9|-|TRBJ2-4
CASSLDAGSKNIQYF
TGTGCCAGCAGCTTAGATGCAGGGTCCAAAAACATTCAGTACTTC
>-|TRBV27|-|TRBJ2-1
CASSLLARSYNEQFF
TGTGCCAGCAGCCTACTAGCTCGTTCCTACAATGAGCAGTTCTTC
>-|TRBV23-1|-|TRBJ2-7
CASSQNGTSSYEQYF
TGCGCCAGCAGTCAGAACGGGACATCCTCCTACGAGCAGTACTTC
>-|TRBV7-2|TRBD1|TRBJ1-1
CASSSTDRGFRRTEAFF
TGTGCCAGCAGCAGCACGGACAGGGGCTTCCGGCGGACTGAAGCTTTCTTT
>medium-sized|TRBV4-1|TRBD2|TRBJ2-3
CATAPGTSGSPSTDTQYF
TGCGCCACCGCTCCTGGGACTAGCGGGAGCCCTAGCACAGATACGCAGTATTTT
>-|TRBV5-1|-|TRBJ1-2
CASSLGGRNYGYTF
TGCGCCAGCAGCTTGGGGGGCAGAAACTATGGCTACACCTTC